This T cell receptor beta chain was recovered during a study of T cell responses to AZD1222 COVID-19 vaccine. Across the study: Second-dose timings of about 4 or about 12 weeks were pooled.

With respect to this clone: The antigen is unknown.

There are 15 residues in the CDR3. CDR1 and CDR2 (germline): SQVTM, ANQGSEA. The germline V and J ends were trimmed by 2 bases and 9 bases, with 17 bases remaining between them. Repertoires were generated with immunoSEQ multiplex PCR, while TCRdb's copy carries only in-frame clones and drops some. The data contain approximately 110,000 clones, around 94% of them singletons. General study findings and limits: Vaccination with two AZD1222 doses was followed by a rise in Spike-specific TCR breadth and depth. There were vaccine-associated CD4 TCRs across spike, dominant at 160-218 and 743-854.

The sequencing here drew on peripheral blood, taken on day 0 of AZD1222 vaccination. The sequence came from an adult in good health. This sequence joins TRBV29-1 and TRBJ1-6; no clear D gene. The CDR3: CSVESYGVGISPLHF. The CDR3 nucleotides read TGCAGCGTTGAATCCTACGGAGTGGGGATTTCACCCCTCCACTTT.